The T cell receptor (beta chain) described here comes from a study of identical twins. In TCRdb, the 5' RACE reads were re-called with MiXCR into one record per CDR3 protein. The sample carries around 340,000 distinct CDR3 sequences, about 12% recorded once. Germline V gene lookup returns CDR1 LNHNV and CDR2 YYDKDF (reference sequence). This CDR3 region has 12 residues. V was cut by 0 bases and J by 6 bases, with 5 bases left in between. This sample also appeared in a second study, on yellow fever vaccine responses in identical twins.

The sequence was collected from a woman younger than 30 in good health. Sequencing input: CD8+ T cells sorted from blood. The chain is built from TRBV15 and TRBJ1-1; D is unclear. This chain's CDR3 is CATSRDSAEAFF. The CDR3 DNA sequence: TGTGCCACCAGCAGAGATTCGGCTGAAGCTTTCTTT. The variable domain in full, completed from reference TRBV15 and TRBJ1-1, reads DAMVIQNPRYQVTQFGKPVTLSCSQTLNHNVMYWYQQKSSQAPKLLFHYYDKDFNNEADTPDNFQSRRPNTSFCFLDIRSPGLGDTAMYLCATSRDSAEAFFGQGTRLTVV.